This TCR beta chain derives from a study of blood T cell repertoires in COVID-19. The CDR3 contains 16 residues. The germline V gene has CDR1 SGDLS and CDR2 YYNGEE. The J segment lost 3 bases and the V segment lost 0 bases, leaving 4 bases of the junction unmatched. Only in-frame clones appear in the TCRdb table, and some are missing; sequencing was by immunoSEQ multiplex PCR. The sample lists some 320,000 clones; about nine tenths were seen once. The sequence was obtained from a man aged 60 to 69 who had recovered from COVID-19. The gene calls are TRBV9 and TRBJ2-2; 8 bases are a match to TRBD2. Sequencing was done on a sample of PBMCs or T cells enriched from blood (not recorded which). CDR3 protein: CASSVAAGAYTGELFF. The DNA for the CDR3 is TGTGCCAGCAGCGTAGCAGCGGGGGCCTACACCGGGGAGCTGTTTTTT.